The 11 T cell receptor beta chains below all came from one sample that was sequenced in a study of blood T cells in healthy people across ages (dated by TCRdb to about 2015). Preparation of the library involved 5' RACE. Sequencing instrument: Illumina HiSeq 2500. A second roughly 6 to 12 cycle PCR used a sample-barcoded 5' primer and a J-beta primer mix. TCRdb cleaned the public reads at Q25 with fastp, built clones with MiXCR and kept in-frame beta chains. Records with the same CDR3 protein are collapsed into one entry carrying the most frequent genes and DNA. Within this sample are 800,000 to 1,300,000 distinct CDR3 sequences, with approximately 25% of them counted one time only. About 0.72% of the sample is held by the ten biggest clonotypes. These data were also reused for a study on T cells of mothers and their children.

The specimen sequenced was blood. The receptor set was obtained from a girl aged 2-10 years in good health.

V gene TRBV29-1 combines with J gene TRBJ2-3, with 7 bases aligning to TRBD1. Germline values: CDR1 SQVTM, CDR2 ANQGSEA. This CDR3 contains 14 residues. Germline trimming cut 3 bases from V and 3 bases from J; bases unmatched to any gene: 6. Written as DNA, the CDR3 is TGCAGCGTTGAGAGAGGGGGCCCTACAGATACGCAGTATTTT. It encodes CSVERGGPTDTQYF.

This clonotype has just a few counts. The chain has TRBV20-1 and TRBJ1-1; D gene ambiguous. Germline CDR1 and CDR2: DFQATT and SNEGSKA (reference sequence). Between the trimmed V and J ends, which lost 5 bases and 11 bases, there was a span of 12 bases. This CDR3 region has 10 residues. Here the CDR3 reads CSASQNRAFF. The CDR3 coding sequence is TGCAGTGCTTCGCAGAATCGGGCTTTCTTT.

The CDR3 reads CASSLRAGRGPSKNIQYF. The CDR3 nucleotides read TGTGCCAGCAGCTTACGGGCTGGTAGGGGACCCTCCAAAAACATTCAGTACTTC. V is TRBV7-8 and J is TRBJ2-4; the D call may be TRBD1 or TRBD2 (5 bases each). V was clipped by 2 bases and J by 2 bases, with 19 bases between them. CDR3 length equals 18 residues. Germline V CDR1 and CDR2: SGHVS, FQNEAQ.

The gene calls are TRBV6-6 and TRBJ1-1; no definite D call. This CDR3 has 12 amino acids. Trimming shortened V by 2 bases and J by 11 bases, and 12 bases separated the two germline ends. Germline CDR1 reads MNHNY; CDR2 reads SVGAGI (reference sequence). CDR3 protein: CASSYLQGDAFF. The CDR3 DNA reads TGTGCCAGCAGTTACCTTCAAGGTGACGCTTTCTTT.

The rearrangement joins TRBV7-2 to TRBJ2-5, with 10 bases aligning to TRBD1. The CDR3 totals 16 residues. Germline V gives CDR1 SGHTA, CDR2 FQGNSA. J was trimmed by 3 bases and V by 2 bases; bases with no gene match: 6. CDR3 loop: CASSLISGTGEETQYF. Here the CDR3 DNA reads TGTGCCAGCAGCTTAATTAGCGGGACAGGGGAAGAGACCCAGTACTTC.

This clonotype has just a few counts. The J gene is TRBJ2-5, the V gene TRBV7-9; 7 nucleotides line up with TRBD1. The J call could be wrong; TRBJ2-7 is a better fit for the DNA end. The CDR3 contains 16 residues. The germline V gene has CDR1 SEHNR and CDR2 FQNEAQ (reference sequence). The CDR3 DNA is TGTGCCAGCAGCTACCCGGGACAGAACTTCTCCTACGAGCAGTACTTC. Protein: CASSYPGQNFSYEQYF.

This clonotype was counted a few times. The chain is built from TRBV4-1 and TRBJ2-5; 7 positions agree with TRBD1. The CDR3 has 15 amino acids. V was clipped by 1 base and J by 4 bases; unmatched bases: 6. Germline loops: CDR1 MGHRA, CDR2 YSYEKL. This CDR3 is CASSQVQGVRETQYF. The CDR3 DNA sequence: TGCGCCAGCAGCCAAGTCCAGGGGGTTAGAGAGACCCAGTACTTC.

This sequence joins TRBV4-3 and TRBJ2-1; 10 bases line up with TRBD2. The trim removed 0 bases at V and 7 bases at J, leaving 9 bases unmatched. This CDR3 has 17 residues. Germline CDR1 LGHNA, CDR2 YSLEER. CDR3 region: CASSQDAGLAGANEQFF. CDR3 nucleotides: TGCGCCAGCAGCCAAGATGCCGGGCTAGCGGGGGCAAATGAGCAGTTCTTC.

The chain joins TRBV4-2 to TRBJ2-5; D may be TRBD2 (5 bases). V was cut by 3 bases and J by 11 bases, with 28 bases left in between. The CDR3 is made up of 17 amino acids. The germline gives CDR1 LGHNA, CDR2 YNFKEQ. CDR3 loop: CASSQAPTEPFSWEQYF. In DNA, the CDR3 is TGTGCCAGCAGCCAGGCCCCTACAGAGCCCTTTTCGTGGGAGCAGTACTTC.

The chain recombines TRBV7-9 with TRBJ2-5; TRBD2 is a possible D gene (7 bases). This CDR3 has 16 residues. Trimming pared 3 bases from V and 1 base from J, leaving 15 bases between. The V gene's germline CDR1 is SEHNR and CDR2 FQNEAQ (reference sequence). The CDR3 protein is CASSFIPGGPQETQYF. The CDR3 region has the DNA TGTGCCAGCAGCTTCATTCCGGGGGGCCCCCAAGAGACCCAGTACTTC. Full variable domain (rest looked up from reference TRBV7-9 and TRBJ2-5): DTGVSQNPRHKITKRGQNVTFRCDPISEHNRLYWYRQTLGQGPEFLTYFQNEAQLEKSRLLSDRFSAERPKGSFSTLEIQRTEQGDSAMYLCASSFIPGGPQETQYFGPGTRLLVL.

The genes are TRBV20-1 and TRBJ1-1; D is unresolved. Germline CDR1 and CDR2: DFQATT and SNEGSKA (reference sequence). Trimming took 0 bases from V and 0 from J, leaving 8 bases between them. This CDR3 is 14 amino acids long. The CDR3 DNA follows: TGCAGTGCTAGAGAGGGAACAGTGAACACTGAAGCTTTCTTT. Its protein product is CSAREGTVNTEAFF.